The T cell receptor (beta chain) under discussion was sequenced for a study of human T cells and chemical hapten exposure. Notes on the study in general: All donors were alopecia patients, so their immunity may differ from that of healthy people.

Of note for this clonotype: Its antigen is not identified.

Time point indicated: patch test 2, 6 weeks after DPC sensitization. Treatment: therapeutic diphenylcyclopropenone sensitization with weekly scalp DPC. Blood collection happened ahead of applying each patch test. Library preparation tagged each individual cDNA molecule with a unique molecular identifier. Each CDR3 protein is one row after TCRdb ran MiXCR on the RACE reads. The table shows more than 85,000 distinct CDR3 sequences, with 9% to 9.5% occurring only once. The CDR3 is 16 amino acids. The trim removed 2 bases at V and 1 base at J, leaving 3 bases unmatched. Per the germline V gene, CDR1 is LGHNA and CDR2 is YSLEER.

Material: whole blood, obtained in connection with sensitization to the hapten diphenylcyclopropenone (DPC). This TCR came from a woman aged 40 to 50 with alopecia areata. Some clones in this sample may be carry-over from other donors' samples. The chain joins TRBV4-3 to TRBJ2-3; 10 nucleotides line up with TRBD2. This CDR3 is CASSQIGTSGTDTQYF. The CDR3 coding sequence is TGCGCCAGCAGCCAAATAGGGACTAGCGGCACAGATACGCAGTATTTT.